The 29 T cell receptor beta chains in this list originate from one sample, sequenced in a study of blood T cell repertoires in COVID-19. Profiling relied on immunoSEQ multiplex PCR, and the TCRdb table lists in-frame clones only, not all of them. The data show around 290,000 clones, with 88% seen just once and 0.8% to 1% held by the top ten. Sequencing was carried out using PBMCs or T cells enriched from blood (not recorded which). These receptor sequences come from a woman aged 25 to 45 who had recovered from COVID-19.

Turning to this clone: The same CDR3 can be traced to other DNA sequences in this sample. The CDR3 loop is CASSIVGAGQPQHF. CDR3 bases: TGTGCCAGTAGTATAGTGGGGGCGGGTCAGCCCCAGCATTTT. The V gene is TRBV19, the J gene TRBJ1-5, with D possibly being TRBD1 (6 bases). The CDR3 is 14 residues long. From germline, CDR1 is LNHDA and CDR2 SQIVND (reference sequence). V was cut by 1 base and J by 6 bases, with 10 bases left in between. Looking up the rest from reference TRBV19 and TRBJ1-5 gives the full variable domain: DGGITQSPKYLFRKEGQNVTLSCEQNLNHDAMYWYRQDPGQGLRLIYYSQIVNDFQKGDIAEGYSVSREKKESFPLTVTSAQKNPTAFYLCASSIVGAGQPQHFGDGTRLSIL.

The V and J genes are TRBV30 and TRBJ1-3; D is perhaps TRBD1 (5 bases). The CDR3 covers 17 residues. Trimming removed 0 bases from V and 1 base from J, with 16 bases in between. The V gene's germline CDR1 is GTSNPN and CDR2 SVGIG (reference sequence). The CDR3, as DNA: TGTGCCTGGAGTGTACTTCCCCCCAGGGCTTCTGGAAACACCATATATTTT. It codes for CAWSVLPPRASGNTIYF.

The genes are TRBV5-1 and TRBJ2-2, with a possible D match to TRBD1 (6 bases). CDR3 length: 16 residues. Trimming left V 4 bases short and J 4 bases short, with 17 bases between. Germline values: CDR1 SGHRS, CDR2 YFSETQ. Here the CDR3 reads CASSLSGQLGTGELFF. The CDR3 DNA sequence: TGCGCCAGCAGCCTCTCAGGACAGTTGGGCACCGGGGAGCTGTTTTTT. Full variable domain (rest looked up from reference TRBV5-1 and TRBJ2-2): KAGVTQTPRYLIKTRGQQVTLSCSPISGHRSVSWYQQTPGQGLQFLFEYFSETQRNKGNFPGRFSGRQFSNSRSEMNVSTLELGDSALYLCASSLSGQLGTGELFFGEGSRLTVL.

This clone was seen only a few times. The chain has TRBV5-8 and TRBJ1-3; 8 bases agree with TRBD1. The CDR3 extends over 15 amino acids. Trimming cost V 3 bases and J 0 bases; bases outside gene matches: 2. The germline gives CDR1 SGHTS, CDR2 YDEGEE. CDR3 DNA: TGTGCCAGCAGCTCTGACAGGGGCTCTGGAAACACCATATATTTT. The encoded protein is CASSSDRGSGNTIYF.

J is TRBJ2-5 and V is TRBV27; 7 positions match TRBD2. J was trimmed by 5 bases and V by 7 bases; bases with no gene match: 4. Per germline, CDR1 MNHEY and CDR2 SMNVEV (reference sequence). This CDR3 has 12 residues. The CDR3 DNA reads as TGTGCCAGCAAGCAGGGAGGGGAGACCCAGTACTTC. It encodes CASKQGGETQYF.

V is TRBV9 and J is TRBJ2-3; 11 bases fit TRBD2. V was clipped by 4 bases and J by 2 bases; unmatched bases: 6. The CDR3 sequence is 16 residues long. The germline V gene encodes CDR1 SGDLS and CDR2 YYNGEE. The chain's CDR3 is CASSTGLAEITDTQYF. The DNA of the CDR3 is TGTGCCAGCAGCACGGGACTAGCGGAGATCACAGATACGCAGTATTTT.

This chain links TRBV5-1 with TRBJ2-7; D may be TRBD1 (6 bases). Deletions cut 0 bases from V and 0 bases from J, with 10 bases between. Germline loops: CDR1 SGHRS, CDR2 YFSETQ. The CDR3 contains 15 residues. The CDR3 sequence is CASSLALTGSYEQYF. The CDR3 DNA sequence: TGCGCCAGCAGCTTGGCCCTGACAGGCTCCTACGAGCAGTACTTC. The full variable domain, with the rest looked up from reference TRBV5-1 and TRBJ2-7, is KAGVTQTPRYLIKTRGQQVTLSCSPISGHRSVSWYQQTPGQGLQFLFEYFSETQRNKGNFPGRFSGRQFSNSRSEMNVSTLELGDSALYLCASSLALTGSYEQYFGPGTRLTVT.

The V gene is TRBV28, the J gene TRBJ2-3; maybe TRBD1 (6 bases). V lost 5 bases to trimming and J lost 4 bases, with 16 bases between them. Germline V CDR1 and CDR2: MDHEN, SYDVKM. The CDR3 runs to 15 residues. In DNA, the CDR3 is TGTGCCAGCAGTCCAGGGGATCTGACGGCAGATACGCAGTATTTT. Translation gives CASSPGDLTADTQYF.

The chain recombines TRBV6-2 or TRBV6-3 with TRBJ2-1; D not certain. V was cut by 1 base and J by 4 bases, with 5 bases left in between. CDR1 and CDR2 from the germline V gene are MNHEY and SVGEGT. There are 13 residues in the CDR3. CDR3 region: CASSYYRYNEQFF. CDR3 DNA: TGTGCCAGCAGTTACTACCGGTACAATGAGCAGTTCTTC.

The rearrangement joins TRBV7-8 to TRBJ2-1, with 12 bases identical to TRBD2. Germline CDR1 is SGHVS and CDR2 is FQNEAQ. This CDR3 is built from 19 residues. V was pared by 2 bases and J by 5 bases, with 13 bases of the junction left unmatched. As DNA, the CDR3 is TGTGCCAGCAGCTTACTAGCGGGAGGGCTCACCACCACAGACAATGAGCAGTTCTTC. Protein: CASSLLAGGLTTTDNEQFF.

This sequence joins TRBV19 and TRBJ1-4, with D maybe TRBD1 (5 bases). The CDR3 totals 14 residues. Germline assignment: CDR1 LNHDA and CDR2 SQIVND (reference sequence). The V gene lost 2 bases and the J gene lost 8 bases, with 12 bases spanning the gap. CDR3: CASSILGVREKLFF. In DNA, the CDR3 is TGTGCCAGTAGTATACTAGGGGTCAGGGAAAAACTGTTTTTT.

The chain couples TRBV5-1 to TRBJ2-2; 7 bases match TRBD2. V gave up 4 bases and J gave up 5 bases; unmatched junction bases: 8. Looked up from germline, CDR1 is SGHRS and CDR2 is YFSETQ. The CDR3 covers 15 residues. CDR3 sequence: CASSTTGGSTGELFF. The CDR3 DNA follows: TGCGCCAGCAGCACCACGGGAGGTTCGACCGGGGAGCTGTTTTTT. Supplemented by reference TRBV5-1 and TRBJ2-2, the full variable domain reads KAGVTQTPRYLIKTRGQQVTLSCSPISGHRSVSWYQQTPGQGLQFLFEYFSETQRNKGNFPGRFSGRQFSNSRSEMNVSTLELGDSALYLCASSTTGGSTGELFFGEGSRLTVL.

This clone was detected only once. The chain combines TRBV28 with TRBJ1-5; no firm D call. CDR3 length: 13 amino acids. In germline, CDR1 is MDHEN, CDR2 SYDVKM. The germline V and J ends were trimmed by 3 bases and 3 bases, with 6 bases remaining between them. The CDR3 DNA reads as TGTGCCAGCAGTTTGGGCCCCAATCAGCCCCAGCATTTT. Its protein product is CASSLGPNQPQHF.

This clone was counted a single time. CDR3 loop: CAIRGGAGYGYTF. The CDR3 DNA is TGTGCCATCCGAGGGGGCGCCGGCTATGGCTACACCTTC. This chain uses TRBV10-3 with TRBJ1-2, with 7 positions matching TRBD1. The length of the CDR3 is 13 residues. Germline trimming cut 8 bases from V and 4 bases from J; bases unmatched to any gene: 7. The germline CDR1 and CDR2 sequences are ENHRY and SYGVKD.

V and J are TRBV24-1 and TRBJ2-1, with 8 nucleotides matching TRBD1. Germline CDR1 and CDR2: KGHDR and SFDVKD. CDR3 length: 16 residues. J gave up 2 bases and V 5 bases, and 7 bases lay outside the gene matches. CDR3 DNA: TGTGCCACCAGTGGCCAGAGGACAGGGACCTACAATGAGCAGTTCTTC. Amino acids: CATSGQRTGTYNEQFF.

This chain connects TRBV7-9 to TRBJ1-4, with D possibly TRBD1 on 5 matching bases. The CDR3 is made up of 15 amino acids. Germline values: CDR1 SEHNR, CDR2 FQNEAQ (reference sequence). Trimming took off 5 bases at V and 7 bases at J, with 17 bases between the two ends. The CDR3 region has the DNA TGTGCCAGCAGCCCCCCGGGGGGACGAGGTGAAAAACTGTTTTTT. This codes for CASSPPGGRGEKLFF.

The chain uses TRBV4-1 and TRBJ2-5; possible D gene TRBD1, 6 bases. Germline CDR1 and CDR2: MGHRA and YSYEKL. This CDR3 is 16 amino acids long. Between the trimmed V and J ends, which lost 0 bases and 2 bases, there was a span of 13 bases. CDR3 protein: CASSQDQGMGQETQYF. CDR3 sequence (DNA): TGCGCCAGCAGCCAAGATCAGGGGATGGGGCAAGAGACCCAGTACTTC.

V is TRBV28 and J is TRBJ2-7; D is perhaps TRBD1 (5 bases). Trimming removed 8 bases from V and 2 bases from J, with 13 bases in between. Germline V gives CDR1 MDHEN, CDR2 SYDVKM. The CDR3 consists of 13 residues. CDR3 bases: TGTGCCAGCGGGGCTTACTCTCCCTACGAGCAGTACTTC. Amino acids: CASGAYSPYEQYF.

The chain carries TRBV13 and TRBJ1-2; a possible D gene is TRBD1 (6 bases). The CDR3 consists of 18 residues. The V end lost 7 bases, the J end lost 0 bases, and 24 bases lay between the germline ends. Germline values: CDR1 PRHDT, CDR2 FYEKMQ (reference sequence). CDR3 nucleotide sequence: TGTGCCAGCACCCCTGGGACGGGCAGGGGCCGCGCTAACTATGGCTACACCTTC. It is translated as CASTPGTGRGRANYGYTF.

The genes are TRBV5-1 and TRBJ2-7, with a possible D match to TRBD2 (7 bases). The CDR3 is made up of 14 amino acids. Germline values: CDR1 SGHRS, CDR2 YFSETQ. Trimming took off 2 bases at V and 2 bases at J, with 11 bases between the two ends. CDR3 coding DNA: TGCGCCAGCAGCTTACGAGGGGGGGCCTACGAGCAGTACTTC. Residues: CASSLRGGAYEQYF.

Here the CDR3 DNA reads TGTGCCAGCAGTTTATTTGCAGGTTCTTATGGCTACACCTTC. It encodes CASSLFAGSYGYTF. The chain combines TRBV28 with TRBJ1-2; D not resolved. V lost 1 base, J lost 5 bases, and 11 bases lay in between. The CDR3 consists of 14 residues. CDR1 is MDHEN, CDR2 SYDVKM, per germline.

This clone was observed a handful of times. The chain uses TRBV4-1 and TRBJ2-1; D is unresolved. Trimming removed 0 bases at V and 9 bases at J, with 9 bases between. Germline CDR1 reads MGHRA; CDR2 reads YSYEKL. The CDR3 has 13 amino acids. CDR3 DNA sequence: TGCGCCAGCAGCCAAGATAGTGAGAGTGAGCAGTTCTTC. Translating gives CASSQDSESEQFF.

This clone was observed a handful of times. The V call is TRBV4-1, the J call TRBJ1-1; TRBD1 matches at 8 bases. Germline CDR1 and CDR2: MGHRA and YSYEKL. This CDR3 contains 17 residues. Losses at the gene ends were 2 bases for V and 5 bases for J; bases not matched to a gene: 13. Here the CDR3 reads CASSQPRRGQGGTEAFF. CDR3 nucleotide sequence: TGCGCCAGCAGCCAACCCAGAAGAGGACAGGGAGGGACTGAAGCTTTCTTT.

The chain links TRBV6-4 to TRBJ1-2, with D unresolved. V was shortened by 8 bases and J by 0 bases, with 22 bases between the two germline ends. The CDR3 covers 17 residues. Germline V CDR1 and CDR2: MRHNA, SNTAGT. The CDR3: CASRREGGSLSNYGYTF. DNA for the CDR3: TGTGCCAGCCGGAGGGAAGGTGGCAGTCTTTCTAACTATGGCTACACCTTC.

The chain is built from TRBV7-2 and TRBJ2-1; tentative D call: TRBD1 (5 bases). Germline V gene lookup returns CDR1 SGHTA and CDR2 FQGNSA. Trimming took off 7 bases at V and 7 bases at J, with 11 bases between the two ends. CDR3 size: 12 residues. The CDR3 sequence: CASTGRRNEQFF. CDR3 bases: TGTGCCAGCACAGGGCGCAGGAATGAGCAGTTCTTC.

This chain links TRBV11-2 with TRBJ1-2, with 7 nucleotides matching TRBD1. The V gene end was trimmed by 4 bases and the J gene end by 5 bases; junction bases not matched to a gene: 7. The CDR3 length is 14 residues. The V gene's germline CDR1 is SGHAT and CDR2 FQNNGV. The CDR3 nucleotides are TGTGCCAGCAGCTCGAATACAGGGGTGTATGGCTACACCTTC. Protein product: CASSSNTGVYGYTF.

The chain recombines TRBV9 with TRBJ1-3, with 9 bases lining up with TRBD1. V lost 4 bases and J lost 10; bases outside the gene matches: 18. There are 17 residues in the CDR3. Germline lookup yields CDR1 SGDLS and CDR2 YYNGEE. CDR3 nucleotides: TGTGCCAGCAGCCTGGGACAGGGAGGAGGTTCAGGGACGACCATATATTTT. Translated: CASSLGQGGGSGTTIYF.

This chain links TRBV2 with TRBJ2-1, with 13 positions matching TRBD2. The CDR3 contains 16 residues. After removal of 6 bases from V and 3 bases from J, the junction contained 5 bases not matched to a gene. The germline CDR1 and CDR2 sequences are SNHLY and FYNNEI. The CDR3 sequence: CASRDRTSGGYNEQFF. The CDR3 DNA sequence: TGTGCCAGCAGGGATAGGACTAGCGGGGGCTACAATGAGCAGTTCTTC. Variable domain in full (rest from reference TRBV2 and TRBJ2-1): EPEVTQTPSHQVTQMGQEVILRCVPISNHLYFYWYRQILGQKVEFLVSFYNNEISEKSEIFDDQFSVERPDGSNFTLKIRSTKLEDSAMYFCASRDRTSGGYNEQFFGPGTRLTVL.

The J gene is TRBJ1-5, the V gene TRBV27; D gene uncertain. CDR3 length equals 15 residues. V was cut by 6 bases and J by 0 bases, with 12 bases left in between. Germline CDR1 MNHEY, CDR2 SMNVEV (reference sequence). The CDR3 DNA follows: TGTGCCAGCAGCAGTCGATGGGCTAGCAATCAGCCCCAGCATTTT. Amino acids: CASSSRWASNQPQHF.